This T cell receptor (beta chain) was identified in a study of blood T cell repertoires in COVID-19. Across the whole study: There were acute and convalescent COVID-19 samples, and they came from the United States, Italy and Spain.

Followed longitudinally, the Seattle patients had been enrolled during active infection. CDR1 and CDR2 (germline): MRHNA, SNTAGT. The V and J ends lost 6 bases and 5 bases, in that order; junction bases with no gene match: 6. This CDR3 is built from 13 residues. In the authors' methods: The authors estimated nucleated cell counts from reference gene primer amplification. Here immunoSEQ multiplex PCR was the method, and the copy in TCRdb shows in-frame clones only, minus some. The DNA was the basis for D and trimming; V, J and clone size are from that table. The sample consists of some 320,000 clones, roughly nine tenths of them appearing once.

The chain employs TRBV6-4 and TRBJ1-2, with TRBD1 matching 7 bases. The receptor was derived from a woman aged 25 to 39 with COVID-19, enrolled during active disease. Material for sequencing was peripheral blood. CDR3 sequence (DNA): TGTGCCAGCAGCTCCGGGACAGAGTATGGCTACACCTTC. Translation: CASSSGTEYGYTF.